Listed below are T cell receptor beta chains from one sample, sequenced in a study of cytomegalovirus exposure and HLA in healthy donors. Sequencing was performed with immunoSEQ multiplex PCR; in TCRdb, only in-frame clones are kept and a portion is missing. This table has roughly 220,000 clones, approximately 70% appearing once. Sequencing input: PBMCs. The receptor source for this set is a man aged 35-49 years in good health and CMV-seropositive. The CDR3 runs from the conserved cysteine through the conserved F or W. A D gene is named only where the DNA matches it firmly. Clone size, where shown, is once, few, many, or a class for clones that have expanded.

TRBD1	TRBV6-5	NA	TRBJ1-2	13	TGTGCCAGCAGCTGGGACAGGGCCTATGGCTACACCTTC	CASSWDRAYGYTF
NA	TRBV5-1	NA	TRBJ1-5	15	TGCGCCAGCAGGGAGAATCCCTGGACAAATCAGCCCCAGCATTTT	CASRENPWTNQPQHF
NA	TRBV15	NA	TRBJ1-2	11	TGTGCCACCAGCAGCCCTAGGGGCTACACCTTC	CATSSPRGYTF
NA	TRBV5-6	NA	TRBJ2-7	12	TGTGCCAGCAGCTTGTCAGGTGACGAGCAGTACTTC	CASSLSGDEQYF
NA	TRBV1	NA	TRBJ2-3	17	TGCACCAGCAGCCAAGAGCCCCCCAGCGGGGGGGGAGATACGCAGTATTTT	CTSSQEPPSGGGDTQYF
TRBD1	TRBV13	few	TRBJ2-5	14	TGTGCCAGCAGCTTGAGGGACAGGGGAAGGGAGCAGTACTTC	CASSLRDRGREQYF
TRBD2	TRBV7-2	NA	TRBJ2-1	15	TGTGCCAGCAGCTTAACGGGGGGGCCTTACAATGAGCAGTTCTTC	CASSLTGGPYNEQFF
TRBD1	TRBV5-1	NA	TRBJ1-4	18	TGCGCCAGCAGCTTACAAACCTGGACAGGGGTTGCTAATGAAAAACTGTTTTTT	CASSLQTWTGVANEKLFF
NA	TRBV7-9	NA	TRBJ2-1	14	TGTGCCAGCAGGGGAGACACCTTGCGCAATGAGCAGTTCTTC	CASRGDTLRNEQFF
NA	TRBV7-3	NA	TRBJ1-1	16	TGTGCCAGCAGCCCCAATCATTACGTGAGAGAGACTGAAGCTTTCTTT	CASSPNHYVRETEAFF
NA	TRBV29-1	NA	TRBJ1-1	14	TGCAGCGTTGCTCTACAGGGAAGGAACACTGAAGCTTTCTTT	CSVALQGRNTEAFF
TRBD1	TRBV7-2	NA	TRBJ1-2	14	TGTGCCAGCACCATCGACAGGGGGACTTACGGCTACACCTTC	CASTIDRGTYGYTF
NA	TRBV19	once	TRBJ1-5	15	TGTGCCAGTAGTCCTCAGGGCTACGGCAATCAGCCCCAGCATTTT	CASSPQGYGNQPQHF
NA	TRBV27	NA	TRBJ2-4	16	TGTGCCAGCAGTTTATCGGGAGACTTAGCCAAAAACATTCAGTACTTC	CASSLSGDLAKNIQYF
TRBD2	TRBV5-1	NA	TRBJ2-5	15	TGCGCCAGCAGCTTCCTGGGACTAGCGGGAGAGACCCAGTACTTC	CASSFLGLAGETQYF
TRBD1	TRBV15	NA	TRBJ1-5	14	TGTGCCACCAGCACCGACAGGGGTTTACAGCCCCAGCATTTT	CATSTDRGLQPQHF
NA	TRBV5-1	few	TRBJ2-5	13	TGCGCCAGCAGCGGCGGGCTGCAAGAGACCCAGTACTTC	CASSGGLQETQYF
NA	TRBV6-1	NA	TRBJ1-1	15	TGTGCCAGCAGTGAGGATCCACGGGGGAACGCTGAAGCTTTCTTT	CASSEDPRGNAEAFF
TRBD1	TRBV5-1	NA	TRBJ2-5	14	TGCGCCACCGCACAGGGGGCTATAGGGGAGACCCAGTACTTC	CATAQGAIGETQYF
TRBD1	TRBV6-1	NA	TRBJ2-7	14	TGTGCCAGCAGTGTTCCAGGGGGCTTTTACGAGCAGTACTTC	CASSVPGGFYEQYF
NA	TRBV5-6	few	TRBJ1-5	13	TGTGCCAGCAGCTTGGAGGGCGGGCAGCCCCAGCATTTT	CASSLEGGQPQHF
NA	TRBV28	NA	TRBJ1-1	14	TGTGCCAGCACGCCTCCAAGGAGGGACACTGAAGCTTTCTTT	CASTPPRRDTEAFF
TRBD1	TRBV7-9	NA	TRBJ2-7	17	TGTGCCAGCAGCTCTCGGAATTCCGGGACAGGGTCCTACGAGCAGTACTTC	CASSSRNSGTGSYEQYF
TRBD1	TRBV28	NA	TRBJ2-4	14	TGTGCCAGCAGTAGCCGGGACAGAGAATGGAAGCAGTACTTC	CASSSRDREWKQYF
NA	TRBV6-5	NA	TRBJ1-2	14	TGTGCCAGCACCCCGGACAGCCGTTCGGATGGCTACACCTTC	CASTPDSRSDGYTF
TRBD1	TRBV19	NA	TRBJ1-1	17	TGTGCCAGTATGGGGACAGACCCTGGTAAGCGGTTTGCTGAAGCTTTCTTT	CASMGTDPGKRFAEAFF
TRBD2	TRBV25-1	NA	TRBJ2-7	13	TGTGCCAGCAGTGCCCGGGGGGGCTACGAGCAGTACTTC	CASSARGGYEQYF
NA	TRBV5-1	NA	TRBJ1-2	16	TGCGCCAGCAGCTTGGCGGGGGGCGGCAGCCCAAGTGGCTACACCTTC	CASSLAGGGSPSGYTF
NA	TRBV7-2	NA	TRBJ1-2	15	TGTGCCAGCAGCTTGTCCTCGGTAGGGGGTTATGGCTACACCTTC	CASSLSSVGGYGYTF
NA	TRBV11-2	few	TRBJ1-2	15	TGTGCCAGCAGCCCTGGGGGGTTTCCTAACTATGGCTACACCTTC	CASSPGGFPNYGYTF
NA	TRBV7-8	NA	TRBJ2-5	15	TGTGCCAGCAGCTCGCTAGGGGGGGCCCGAGAGACCCAGTACTTC	CASSSLGGARETQYF
NA	TRBV7-8	NA	TRBJ2-7	15	TGTGCCAGCAGCTTAGAGCCGGGAATTACCTACGAGCAGTACTTC	CASSLEPGITYEQYF
NA	TRBV25-1	NA	TRBJ1-5	14	TGTGCCAGCAGTGAGGTAGGGGGCAATCAGCCCCAGCATTTT	CASSEVGGNQPQHF
TRBD1	TRBV7-9	NA	TRBJ2-1	14	TGTTCCAGCAGCCCCTCGGGACAGGGGAACGAGCAGTTCTTC	CSSSPSGQGNEQFF
NA	TRBV2	NA	TRBJ2-7	11	TGTGCCAGCAGCAGGGCCTACGAGCAGTACTTC	CASSRAYEQYF
TRBD2	TRBV13	NA	TRBJ2-2	14	TGTGCCAGCACGGGGGGGGCGAACACCGGGGAGCTGTTTTTT	CASTGGANTGELFF
NA	TRBV7-9	NA	TRBJ2-5	14	TGTGCCAGCAGCTTAGTCGGGAGAGTGGAGACCCAGTACTTC	CASSLVGRVETQYF
NA	TRBV18	NA	TRBJ1-3	16	TGTGCCAGCTCACCAACAGGGCCGGGGTCTGGAAACACCATATATTTT	CASSPTGPGSGNTIYF
NA	TRBV5-6	NA	TRBJ2-3	15	TGTGCCAGCAGCTTGCTGCAGGGGCTTCCCATCACGCAGTATTTT	CASSLLQGLPITQYF
TRBD1	TRBV5-1	NA	TRBJ1-6	14	TGCGCCAGCAGCCAAACAGGGGAAAATTCACCCCTCCACTTT	CASSQTGENSPLHF
NA	TRBV6-5	NA	TRBJ1-5	13	TGTGCCAGCAGTTCAGGACGGGGGAGGCCCCAGCATTTT	CASSSGRGRPQHF
NA	TRBV18	NA	TRBJ2-3	14	TGTGCCAGCTCACCGAGGGTTTCCACAGATACGCAGTATTTT	CASSPRVSTDTQYF
TRBD2	TRBV28	NA	TRBJ2-7	17	TGTGCCAGCAGTTTACCCCCCGGGCGGGGGGGCATATACGAGCAGTACTTC	CASSLPPGRGGIYEQYF
NA	TRBV11-2	few	TRBJ1-4	13	TGTGCCAGCGGGGCAGCATTTACGGAAAAACTGTTTTTT	CASGAAFTEKLFF
TRBD1	TRBV4-3	NA	TRBJ2-7	15	TGCGCCAGCAGCCGGACAGGCGAGATCTCCTACGAGCAGTACTTC	CASSRTGEISYEQYF
NA	TRBV2	NA	TRBJ2-7	13	TGTGCCAGCACCGAGGAGGGGTGGGACGAGCAGTACTTC	CASTEEGWDEQYF
TRBD2	TRBV5-6	NA	TRBJ2-5	17	TGTGCCAGCAGCTTCGCCCTCTCACTAGCGGGGGAAGAGACCCAGTACTTC	CASSFALSLAGEETQYF
TRBD2	TRBV6-6	NA	TRBJ2-3	14	TGTGCCAGCAGTTACGCGGGGGGGGCAGATACGCAGTATTTT	CASSYAGGADTQYF
NA	TRBV10-1	once	TRBJ2-7	10	TGCGCCAGCAGTCCTTACGAGCAGTACTTC	CASSPYEQYF
NA	TRBV6-6	few	TRBJ1-3	14	TGTGCCAGCACCCTGGACATCCAAGGAAACACCATATATTTT	CASTLDIQGNTIYF
TRBD1	TRBV19	few	TRBJ1-4	15	TGTGCCAGTAGTAAGCGGTCAGGGGGCCATGAAAAACTGTTTTTT	CASSKRSGGHEKLFF
TRBD2	TRBV10-1	NA	TRBJ2-5	16	TGCGCCAGCAGCAGTGGACTAGCGGGGGTAGGCGAGACCCAGTACTTC	CASSSGLAGVGETQYF
TRBD1	TRBV7-2	NA	TRBJ1-2	15	TGTGCCAGCAGCGGTAGACAGGGAGCTAACTATGGCTACACCTTC	CASSGRQGANYGYTF
NA	TRBV5-5	NA	TRBJ1-4	14	TGTGCCAGCAGCAACGGACAGAATAATGAAAAACTGTTTTTT	CASSNGQNNEKLFF
TRBD2	TRBV5-1	NA	TRBJ2-2	16	TGCGCCAGCAGCCCACCCCTAGCGGGTAACACCGGGGAGCTGTTTTTT	CASSPPLAGNTGELFF
TRBD1	TRBV7-9	NA	TRBJ2-5	16	TGTGCCAGCAGCGGCCCCGGGACAGAATATCAAGAGACCCAGTACTTC	CASSGPGTEYQETQYF
NA	TRBV7-2	NA	TRBJ2-5	17	TGTGCCAGCAGCTTAGGTTCGAGACTACAGTACCAAGAGACCCAGTACTTC	CASSLGSRLQYQETQYF
NA	TRBV7-2	NA	TRBJ1-1	13	TGTGCCAGCAGCTTAGGAGCTAACACTGAAGCTTTCTTT	CASSLGANTEAFF